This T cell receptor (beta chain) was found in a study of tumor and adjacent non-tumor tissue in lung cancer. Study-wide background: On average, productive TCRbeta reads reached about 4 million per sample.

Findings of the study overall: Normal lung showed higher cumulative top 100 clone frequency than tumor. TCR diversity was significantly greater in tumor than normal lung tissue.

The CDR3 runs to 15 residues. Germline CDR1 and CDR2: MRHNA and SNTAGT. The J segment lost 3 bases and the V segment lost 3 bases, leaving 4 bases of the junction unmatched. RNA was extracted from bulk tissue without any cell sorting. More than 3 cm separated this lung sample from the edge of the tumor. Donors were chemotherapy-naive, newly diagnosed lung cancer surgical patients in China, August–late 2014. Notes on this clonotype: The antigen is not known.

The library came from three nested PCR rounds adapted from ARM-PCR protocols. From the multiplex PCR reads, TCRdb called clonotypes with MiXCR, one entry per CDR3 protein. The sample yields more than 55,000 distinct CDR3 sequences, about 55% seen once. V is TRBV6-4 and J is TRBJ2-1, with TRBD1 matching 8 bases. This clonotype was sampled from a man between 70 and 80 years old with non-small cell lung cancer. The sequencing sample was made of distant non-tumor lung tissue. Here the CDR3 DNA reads TGTGCCAGCAGTGAGTCTGGGACAGGCTACAATGAGCAGTTCTTC. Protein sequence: CASSESGTGYNEQFF.